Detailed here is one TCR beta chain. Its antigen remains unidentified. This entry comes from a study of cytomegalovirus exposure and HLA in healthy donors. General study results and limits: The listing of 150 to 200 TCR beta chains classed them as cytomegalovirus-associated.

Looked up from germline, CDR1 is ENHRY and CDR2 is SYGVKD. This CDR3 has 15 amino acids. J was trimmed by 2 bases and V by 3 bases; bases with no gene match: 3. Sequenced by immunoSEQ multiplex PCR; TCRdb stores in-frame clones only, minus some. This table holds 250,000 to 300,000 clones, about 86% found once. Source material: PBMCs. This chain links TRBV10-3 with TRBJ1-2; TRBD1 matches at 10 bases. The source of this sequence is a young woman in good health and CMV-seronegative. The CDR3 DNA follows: TGTGCCATCAGTGACTCGGGACAGGGGAACTATGGCTACACCTTC. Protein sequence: CAISDSGQGNYGYTF.